One sample yielded the 21 T cell receptor beta chains listed below, sequenced in a study of T cell clonality in common variable immunodeficiency. TCRdb's table, derived via immunoSEQ multiplex PCR, lists solely in-frame clones and lacks some. This repertoire holds 35,000 or so clones, and none appear only once. Material for sequencing was peripheral blood mononuclear cells. The receptor set was obtained from a person aged 18 to 75 in good health.

This clone was observed many times. The read finishes 3 residues shy of the CDR3 end, and the germline J gene is used to complete it. This chain joins TRBV7-2 and TRBJ2-5; the match to TRBD1 covers 7 bases. The V and J ends lost 4 bases and 5 bases, in that order; junction bases with no gene match: 7. Germline lookup yields CDR1 SGHTA and CDR2 FQGNSA. This CDR3 has 14 residues. The CDR3 sequence: CASSSRQGRETQYF. Incomplete CDR3 DNA: TGTGCCAGCAGCTCTCGACAGGGAAGGGAGACC.

There are many counts of this clone. The read ends 3 residues shy of where the CDR3 ends; the end is completed using the germline J gene. The chain combines TRBV5-1 with TRBJ1-2, with D hard to call. This CDR3 is built from 14 residues. Germline V CDR1 and CDR2: SGHRS, YFSETQ. The V end was cut by 4 bases, the J end by 0 bases, with 10 bases between. The covered CDR3 bases are TGCGCCAGCAGCCCGACAACGGCTAACTATGGC. As protein: CASSPTTANYG. The full CDR3 reads CASSPTTANYGYTF.

This clone was recorded many times. The CDR3 sequence is CASRGLAGGEQFF. The CDR3 bases that were read are TGTGCCAGCAGGGGACTAGCGGGAGGTGAG. The V and J genes are TRBV2 and TRBJ2-1, with 15 positions matching TRBD2. The read stops 3 residues short of the end of the CDR3; the missing end is completed from the germline J gene. The CDR3 extends over 13 amino acids. The V gene's germline CDR1 is SNHLY and CDR2 FYNNEI. Losses at the gene ends were 6 bases for V and 9 bases for J; bases not matched to a gene: 0.

This clone was seen ten or more times. CDR3: CASRQGGTGANVLTF. The covered CDR3 bases are TGTGCCAGCAGACAGGGAGGCACTGGGGCCAACGTC. This chain links TRBV2 with TRBJ2-6; tentatively, D is TRBD1 or TRBD2 (6 bases each). Coverage ceases 3 residues before the CDR3 finishes, and the germline J gene fills in the end. Germline V gives CDR1 SNHLY, CDR2 FYNNEI. Trimming left V 6 bases short and J 2 bases short, with 11 bases between. The CDR3 runs 15 residues.

This clone was observed at least ten times. The CDR3 end is not reached by the read, which stops 3 residues before it; the germline J gene fills it in. V and J are TRBV20-1 and TRBJ2-5; TRBD2 matches 10 bases. Losses at the gene ends were 0 bases for V and 5 bases for J; bases not matched to a gene: 6. Germline values: CDR1 DFQATT, CDR2 SNEGSKA (reference sequence). The CDR3 is 15 residues long. The CDR3 DNA, read in part, is TGCAGTGCTAGAGATCTAGCGGGAGTCGGCGAGACC. It translates to CSARDLAGVGET. The full CDR3 protein reads CSARDLAGVGETQYF.

Many counts were recorded for this clone. The CDR3 goes on 3 residues after the read ends, and that part is filled in from the germline J gene. V usage is TRBV6-2 or TRBV6-3 and J usage is TRBJ1-3; 9 bases line up with TRBD1. This CDR3 has 16 amino acids. V shed 4 bases and J 2 bases; nucleotides not matched to a gene: 6. Per germline, CDR1 MNHEY and CDR2 SVGEGT. The covered CDR3 bases are TGTGCCAGCAGTTTGCCCGGGACAGGGACTGGAAACACC. Translated, it gives CASSLPGTGTGNT. The full CDR3 is CASSLPGTGTGNTIYF.

On this clone itself: The CDR3 goes on 3 residues after the read ends, and that part is filled in from the germline J gene. The J gene is TRBJ2-7, the V gene TRBV27; 10 bases map to TRBD2. Per germline, CDR1 MNHEY and CDR2 SMNVEV (reference sequence). The CDR3 covers 15 residues. The V gene end was trimmed by 5 bases and the J gene end by 1 base; junction bases not matched to a gene: 5. Partial CDR3 DNA: TGTGCCAGCAGTCCGAGCGGGAGGGCTTCCTACGAG. It encodes CASSPSGRASYE. The full-length CDR3 reads as CASSPSGRASYEQYF.

This clone was counted many times. The CDR3 goes on 3 residues after the read ends, and that part is filled in from the germline J gene. The V call is TRBV5-1, the J call TRBJ2-3, with D possibly TRBD1 on 5 matching bases. CDR1 SGHRS and CDR2 YFSETQ come from the germline V gene. The CDR3 has 15 residues. Trimming took 0 bases from V and 6 from J, leaving 14 bases between them. Incomplete CDR3 DNA: TGCGCCAGCAGCTTGGGAAGCAGGGTTCCGGATACG. It is translated as CASSLGSRVPDT. In full, the CDR3 reads CASSLGSRVPDTQYF.

In its sample, this clone was seen many times. The CDR3 end lies 3 residues beyond the end of the read and is filled in from the germline J gene. The chain has TRBV12-3 or TRBV12-4 and TRBJ2-1; D is possibly TRBD1 (6 bases). The CDR3 has 18 amino acids. The V end was cut by 2 bases, the J end by 2 bases, with 19 bases between. CDR3 loop: CASSLTSRTAAAYNEQFF. The CDR3 DNA, read in part, is TGTGCCAGCAGTTTAACGTCTCGGACAGCAGCTGCCTACAATGAG.

This clone was seen ten or more times. Read coverage stops 3 residues before the CDR3 terminus; the germline J gene supplies the remainder. This sequence joins TRBV5-1 and TRBJ2-7; 10 nucleotides line up with TRBD1. V dropped 0 bases and J dropped 6; count of bases not matched to a gene: 9. This CDR3 spans 16 amino acids. In germline, CDR1 is SGHRS, CDR2 YFSETQ. The CDR3 DNA, read in part, is TGCGCCAGCAGCTTGGCCTTAACCGGGACAGGGGTCGAG. Protein product: CASSLALTGTGVE. The full-length CDR3 reads as CASSLALTGTGVEQYF. The full variable domain, in which reference TRBV5-1 and TRBJ2-7 provide the parts outside the CDR3, is KAGVTQTPRYLIKTRGQQVTLSCSPISGHRSVSWYQQTPGQGLQFLFEYFSETQRNKGNFPGRFSGRQFSNSRSEMNVSTLELGDSALYLCASSLALTGTGVEQYFGPGTRLTVT.

This clone was recorded a few times. The sequenced fragment ends 3 residues before the CDR3 boundary, so the rest is inferred from the germline J gene. The chain is built from TRBV20-1 and TRBJ1-5; 12 bases are a match to TRBD1. Unmatched junction bases numbered 5, after V lost 5 bases and J lost 0 bases. Per germline, CDR1 DFQATT and CDR2 SNEGSKA (reference sequence). The CDR3 runs 16 residues. CDR3 DNA, as far as it was read: TGCAGTGCTGGACCGGGACAGGGGGCTAGCAATCAGCCC. This gives the protein CSAGPGQGASNQP. The complete CDR3 protein is CSAGPGQGASNQPQHF.

This clone was counted many times. The read ends 3 residues early relative to the CDR3; the germline J gene fills the gap. The J gene is TRBJ2-2, the V gene TRBV20-1, with 8 bases lining up with TRBD2. Germline trimming cut 0 bases from V and 1 base from J; bases unmatched to any gene: 4. CDR1 and CDR2 (germline): DFQATT, SNEGSKA (reference sequence). CDR3 length: 16 amino acids. CDR3 DNA (partial): TGCAGTGCTAGAGATTTAAGCGGGAGGAACACCGGGGAG. Translated, it gives CSARDLSGRNTGE. The CDR3, in full, reads CSARDLSGRNTGELFF.

This clone has ten or more counts. Read sequence stops 3 residues before the CDR3 end, and the germline J gene provides the missing end. The chain employs TRBV18 and TRBJ1-6; D is unresolved. The ends were cut back, 3 bases at V and 4 bases at J, with 13 bases in the middle. CDR1 is KGHSH, CDR2 LQKENI, per germline. CDR3 size: 16 residues. CDR3 sequence reads: CASSPEVGGYNSPLHF. CDR3 DNA, as far as it was read: TGTGCCAGCTCACCGGAGGTAGGAGGGTATAATTCACCC.

This clone was counted at least ten times. The sequenced fragment ends 3 residues before the CDR3 boundary, so the rest is inferred from the germline J gene. The chain uses TRBV20-1 and TRBJ2-7; TRBD2 might be the D (5 bases). The CDR3 contains 13 residues. Germline CDR1 and CDR2: DFQATT and SNEGSKA (reference sequence). V gave up 6 bases and J gave up 4 bases, with 16 bases separating them. CDR3: CSASDSGLYEQYF. CDR3 DNA (partial): TGCAGTGCCTCAGACTCGGGGTTATACGAG.

The sample holds many counts of this clone. The CDR3 goes on 3 residues after the read ends, and that part is filled in from the germline J gene. This chain connects TRBV28 to TRBJ2-7, with D possibly TRBD1 on 5 matching bases. Trimming pared 5 bases from V and 0 bases from J, leaving 17 bases between. From germline, CDR1 is MDHEN and CDR2 SYDVKM. This CDR3 has 16 residues. The DNA read from the CDR3 is TGTGCCAGCAGTCACCTTATGTGGGGCAGCTCCTACGAG. Protein product: CASSHLMWGSSYE. The CDR3 in its entirety is CASSHLMWGSSYEQYF.

This clone was detected many times. The read finishes 3 residues shy of the CDR3 end, and the germline J gene is used to complete it. The chain recombines TRBV20-1 with TRBJ2-3, with D perhaps matching TRBD2 (5 bases). The germline V gene encodes CDR1 DFQATT and CDR2 SNEGSKA (reference sequence). Trimming pared 0 bases from V and 0 bases from J, leaving 10 bases between. This CDR3 has 15 amino acids. CDR3 bases read: TGCAGTGCTAGAGATCGGCGGGTCAGCACAGATACG. Translating it yields CSARDRRVSTDT. The whole CDR3 sequence reads CSARDRRVSTDTQYF.

This clone was counted at least ten times. Read coverage stops 3 residues before the CDR3 terminus; the germline J gene supplies the remainder. The chain uses TRBV7-2 and TRBJ2-3; unclear D gene. Germline CDR1 SGHTA, CDR2 FQGNSA. The CDR3 has 14 residues. V shed 4 bases and J shed 0 bases, with 8 bases lying between them. CDR3 in amino acids: CASSSPISTDTQYF. Incomplete CDR3 DNA: TGTGCCAGCAGCTCCCCTATTAGCACAGATACG.

This clone was counted between two and nine times. The missing CDR3 end, 3 residues past where the read stops, is filled in from the germline J gene. This rearrangement joins TRBV25-1 to TRBJ2-7; 7 bases are shared with TRBD1. The germline gives CDR1 MGHDK, CDR2 SYGVNS. The CDR3 is made up of 16 amino acids. The ends lost 1 base at V and 0 bases at J; junction bases unmatched: 6. Partial CDR3 DNA: TGTGCCAGCAGTGAATCTTGGACAGGACACTCCTACGAG. The encoded protein is CASSESWTGHSYE. The complete CDR3 sequence is CASSESWTGHSYEQYF.

This clone showed up many times. The CDR3 end is not reached by the read, which stops 3 residues before it; the germline J gene fills it in. The J gene is TRBJ1-1, the V gene TRBV2; a possible D gene is TRBD1 (6 bases). CDR1 SNHLY and CDR2 FYNNEI come from the germline V gene. The CDR3 totals 14 residues. The CDR3 region is CASSESSRDTKAFF. The sequenced CDR3 bases are TGTGCCAGCAGTGAATCATCCCGGGACACCAAA.

This clone was recorded many times. The CDR3 extends 3 residues past the end of the read, so its final part is completed from the germline J gene. The rearrangement links TRBV18 to TRBJ2-7, with 9 bases lining up with TRBD1. With 4 bases clipped from V and 2 bases from J, the junction kept 6 bases outside the gene matches. Germline V gene sequence: CDR1 KGHSH, CDR2 LQKENI. The CDR3 consists of 15 residues. The part of the CDR3 DNA that was read is TGTGCCAGCTCACTCCGGGACAGGGATACCTACGAG. Translating it yields CASSLRDRDTYE. The full CDR3 is CASSLRDRDTYEQYF.

The sample holds many counts of this clone. CDR3 amino acids: CASSRQKTSGRAGELFF. The covered CDR3 bases are TGTGCCAGTAGTCGTCAAAAGACTAGCGGGAGAGCCGGGGAG. V is TRBV19 and J is TRBJ2-2; 12 bases map to TRBD2. The CDR3 end falls 3 residues outside the read, so it is completed with the germline J gene. Germline trimming cut 5 bases from V and 6 bases from J; bases unmatched to any gene: 10. CDR1 is LNHDA, CDR2 SQIVND, per germline (reference sequence). CDR3 length equals 17 residues.